This T cell receptor (beta chain) is from a study of breast tumors, draining lymph nodes, adjacent tissues. Study-level findings and limits: Tumor TCR diversity was below lymph nodes but above nontumor tissue. Data only fit, rather than demonstrated, lymph node origin of most tumor T cells.

This clonotype has at least ten counts. Its cognate antigen is unknown. The CDR3 has 12 amino acids. The V end lost 5 bases, the J end lost 14 bases, and 17 bases lay between the germline ends. Germline CDR1 and CDR2: SEHNR and FQNEAQ (reference sequence). From the multiplex PCR reads, TCRdb called clonotypes with MiXCR, one entry per CDR3 protein. The sample carries about 270,000 distinct CDR3 sequences, under 35% recorded once. Breast cancer patients provided tissue from their axillary draining lymph nodes. The chain joins TRBV7-9 to TRBJ2-3, with no clear D. Sequencing was carried out using axillary lymph node tissue. The receptor was isolated from a female donor with breast cancer. Some clones in this sample may be carry-over from other donors' samples. DNA for the CDR3: TGTGCCAGCAGCCTAGACATCTCCCAAGTGTATTTT. It is translated as CASSLDISQVYF.